Relative to its sample, the clone carrying this T cell receptor beta chain is medium-sized. Its cognate antigen is unknown. This sample stems from a study of T cells after yellow fever vaccination. The authors made TCR cDNA by 5'RACE template switching, adding a universal primer site and UMIs. TCRdb reprocessed the 5' RACE reads via MiXCR and lists one record per CDR3 protein. Here the sample spans hundreds of thousands of distinct CDR3 sequences, around an eighth being singletons. Findings of the study overall: Most primary-vaccination clones recurred post-booster (about 96% CD4, about 90% CD8).

The sequence was collected from a man in his thirties or forties who received the YFV17D yellow fever vaccine. The starting material was PBMCs, obtained on the day of the yellow fever booster vaccination.

Here the CDR3 reads CASARSYNEQFF. Written as DNA, the CDR3 is TGTGCCAGCGCACGATCCTACAATGAGCAGTTCTTC. The rearrangement links TRBV7-9 to TRBJ2-1; D call uncertain. The germline V and J ends were trimmed by 8 bases and 1 base, with 6 bases remaining between them. The CDR3 sequence is 12 residues long. CDR1 is SEHNR and CDR2 is FQNEAQ in the germline V gene (reference sequence).